This T cell receptor (beta chain) was retrieved from a study of CD8 T cells in ankylosing spondylitis. Library preparation for TCR beta used quantitative 5'-RACE with molecular barcodes. TCRdb independently ran MiXCR on the 5' RACE reads; one entry per CDR3 protein. The data hold 450,000 to 550,000 distinct CDR3 sequences, with roughly 5.2% observed a single time. Germline CDR1 SGHRS, CDR2 YFSETQ. V gave up 2 bases and J gave up 3 bases, with 13 bases separating them. The CDR3 sequence is 15 residues long. Study outcomes and limitations: Clones linked to the disease showed a CD8+ phenotype. They occurred at relatively low frequencies in peripheral blood. Characteristic of ankylosing spondylitis blood, it appeared, was a TCR beta motif comprising fewer than 10 highly homologous variants. Significant enrichment of disease-linked clones was reportedly seen in matched ankylosing spondylitis synovial fluid.

This clonotype was counted many times. Its antigen is unknown. Sequencing used blood, either unsorted or a sorted T cell fraction (not recorded which). The chain links TRBV5-1 to TRBJ2-3; D remains ambiguous. This TCR was sampled from a male donor with ankylosing spondylitis. CDR3 nucleotides: TGCGCCAGCAGCTTAGTCGGCTTTGTGACAGATACGCAGTATTTT. Translating gives CASSLVGFVTDTQYF.